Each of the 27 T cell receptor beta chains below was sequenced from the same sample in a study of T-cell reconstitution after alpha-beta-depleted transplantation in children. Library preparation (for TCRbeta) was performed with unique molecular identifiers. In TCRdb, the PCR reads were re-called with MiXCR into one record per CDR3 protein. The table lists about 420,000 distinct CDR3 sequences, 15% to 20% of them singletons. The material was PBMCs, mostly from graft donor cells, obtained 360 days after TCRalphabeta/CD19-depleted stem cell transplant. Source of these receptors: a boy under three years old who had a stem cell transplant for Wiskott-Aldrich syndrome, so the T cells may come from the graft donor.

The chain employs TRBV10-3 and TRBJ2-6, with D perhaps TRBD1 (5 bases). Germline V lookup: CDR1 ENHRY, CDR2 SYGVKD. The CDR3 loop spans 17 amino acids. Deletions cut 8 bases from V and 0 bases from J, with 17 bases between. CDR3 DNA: TGTGCCATCGGAGAAGGGGCAGTAACCTCTGGGGCCAACGTCCTGACTTTC. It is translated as CAIGEGAVTSGANVLTF.

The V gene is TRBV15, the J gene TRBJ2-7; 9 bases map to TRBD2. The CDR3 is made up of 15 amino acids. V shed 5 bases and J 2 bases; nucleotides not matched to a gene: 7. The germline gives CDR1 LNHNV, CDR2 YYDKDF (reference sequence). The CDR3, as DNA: TGTGCCACCAGCCCCCAGCGGGAGGCCGCCTACGAGCAGTACTTC. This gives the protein CATSPQREAAYEQYF. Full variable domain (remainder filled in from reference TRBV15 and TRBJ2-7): DAMVIQNPRYQVTQFGKPVTLSCSQTLNHNVMYWYQQKSSQAPKLLFHYYDKDFNNEADTPDNFQSRRPNTSFCFLDIRSPGLGDTAMYLCATSPQREAAYEQYFGPGTRLTVT.

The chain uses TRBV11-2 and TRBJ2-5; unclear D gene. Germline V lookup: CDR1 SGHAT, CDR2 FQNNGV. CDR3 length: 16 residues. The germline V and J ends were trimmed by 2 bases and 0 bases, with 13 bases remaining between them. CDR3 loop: CASSLMRPVYQETQYF. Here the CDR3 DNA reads TGTGCCAGCAGCTTAATGAGGCCGGTATACCAAGAGACCCAGTACTTC.

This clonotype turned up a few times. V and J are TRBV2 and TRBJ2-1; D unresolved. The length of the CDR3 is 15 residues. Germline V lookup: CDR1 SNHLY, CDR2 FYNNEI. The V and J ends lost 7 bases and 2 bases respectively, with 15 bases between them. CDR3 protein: CASTPGPATYNEQFF. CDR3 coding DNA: TGTGCCAGCACTCCGGGTCCCGCCACCTACAATGAGCAGTTCTTC.

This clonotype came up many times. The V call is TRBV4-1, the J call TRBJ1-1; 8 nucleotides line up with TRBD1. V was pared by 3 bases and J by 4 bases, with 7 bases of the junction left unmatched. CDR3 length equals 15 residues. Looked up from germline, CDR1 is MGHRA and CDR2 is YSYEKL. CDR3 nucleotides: TGCGCCAGCAGCCACCCTGGACAGGGCGGCACTGAAGCTTTCTTT. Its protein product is CASSHPGQGGTEAFF.

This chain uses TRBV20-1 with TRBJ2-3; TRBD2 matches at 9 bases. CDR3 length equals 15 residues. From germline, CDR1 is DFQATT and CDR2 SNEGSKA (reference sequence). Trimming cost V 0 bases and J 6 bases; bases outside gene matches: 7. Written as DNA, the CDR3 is TGCAGTGCTAGAGAGACTAGCGGCCCTAGGGATACGCAGTATTTT. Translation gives CSARETSGPRDTQYF.

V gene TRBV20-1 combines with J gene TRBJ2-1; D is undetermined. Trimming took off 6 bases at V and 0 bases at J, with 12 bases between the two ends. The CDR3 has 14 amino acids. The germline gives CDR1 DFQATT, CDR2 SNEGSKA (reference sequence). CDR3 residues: CSALGLTSYNEQFF. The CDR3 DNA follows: TGCAGTGCGTTAGGCCTTACCTCCTACAATGAGCAGTTCTTC.

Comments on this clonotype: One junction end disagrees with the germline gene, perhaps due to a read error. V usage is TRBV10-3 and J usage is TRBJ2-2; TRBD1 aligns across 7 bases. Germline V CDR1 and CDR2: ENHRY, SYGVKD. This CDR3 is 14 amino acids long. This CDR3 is CATNTGVYTGELIF. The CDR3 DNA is TGTGCCACCAACACAGGGGTTTACACCGGGGAGCTGATTTTT.

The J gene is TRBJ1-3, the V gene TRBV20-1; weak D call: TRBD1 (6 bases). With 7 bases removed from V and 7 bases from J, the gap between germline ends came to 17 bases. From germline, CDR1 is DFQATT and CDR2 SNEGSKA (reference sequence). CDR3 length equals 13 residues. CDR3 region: CSVSGGFRNTIYF. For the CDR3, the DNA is TGCAGTGTGTCGGGGGGCTTTCGGAACACCATATATTTT.

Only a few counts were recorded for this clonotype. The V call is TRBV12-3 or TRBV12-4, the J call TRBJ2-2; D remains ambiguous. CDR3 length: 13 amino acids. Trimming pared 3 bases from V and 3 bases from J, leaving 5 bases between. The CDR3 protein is CASSFGHTGELFF. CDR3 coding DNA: TGTGCCAGCAGTTTCGGGCACACCGGGGAGCTGTTTTTT.

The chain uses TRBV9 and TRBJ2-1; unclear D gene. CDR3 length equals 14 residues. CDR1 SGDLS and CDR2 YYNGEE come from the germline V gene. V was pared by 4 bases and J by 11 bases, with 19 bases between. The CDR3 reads CASSQYSGFSQQFF. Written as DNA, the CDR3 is TGTGCCAGCAGCCAATACAGTGGGTTCAGTCAGCAGTTCTTC.

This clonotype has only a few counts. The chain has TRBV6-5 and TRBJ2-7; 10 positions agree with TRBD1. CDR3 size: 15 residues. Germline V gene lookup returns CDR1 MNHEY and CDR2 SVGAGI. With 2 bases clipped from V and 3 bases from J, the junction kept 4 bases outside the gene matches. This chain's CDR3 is CASSYLTGGLYEQYF. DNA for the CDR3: TGTGCCAGCAGTTACCTGACAGGGGGCCTCTACGAGCAGTACTTC.

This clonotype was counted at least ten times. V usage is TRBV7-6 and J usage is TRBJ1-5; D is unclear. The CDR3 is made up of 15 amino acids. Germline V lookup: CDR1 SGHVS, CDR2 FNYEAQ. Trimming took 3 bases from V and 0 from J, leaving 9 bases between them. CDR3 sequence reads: CASSFLGGSNQPQHF. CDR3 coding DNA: TGTGCCAGCAGCTTTCTGGGAGGTAGCAATCAGCCCCAGCATTTT.

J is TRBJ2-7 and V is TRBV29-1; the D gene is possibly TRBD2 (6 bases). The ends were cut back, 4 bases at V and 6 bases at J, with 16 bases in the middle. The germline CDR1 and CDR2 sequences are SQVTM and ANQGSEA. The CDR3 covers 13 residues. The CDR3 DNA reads TGCAGCGTTGTGGGAGGCCCCCTTTCCGAGCAGTACTTC. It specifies CSVVGGPLSEQYF.

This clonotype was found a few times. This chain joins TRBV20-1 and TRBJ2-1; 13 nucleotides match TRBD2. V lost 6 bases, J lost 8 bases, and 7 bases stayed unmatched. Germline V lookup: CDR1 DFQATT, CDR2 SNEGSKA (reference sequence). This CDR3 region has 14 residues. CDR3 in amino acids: CSANPGLAGDEQFF. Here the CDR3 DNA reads TGCAGTGCCAACCCTGGACTAGCGGGAGATGAGCAGTTCTTC.

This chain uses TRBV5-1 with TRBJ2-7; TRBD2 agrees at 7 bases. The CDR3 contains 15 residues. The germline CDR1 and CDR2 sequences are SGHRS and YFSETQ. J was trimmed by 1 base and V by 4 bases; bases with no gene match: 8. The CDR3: CASSPRWEGSYEQYF. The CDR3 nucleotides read TGCGCCAGCAGCCCCCGTTGGGAGGGGTCCTACGAGCAGTACTTC. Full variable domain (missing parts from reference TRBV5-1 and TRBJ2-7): KAGVTQTPRYLIKTRGQQVTLSCSPISGHRSVSWYQQTPGQGLQFLFEYFSETQRNKGNFPGRFSGRQFSNSRSEMNVSTLELGDSALYLCASSPRWEGSYEQYFGPGTRLTVT.

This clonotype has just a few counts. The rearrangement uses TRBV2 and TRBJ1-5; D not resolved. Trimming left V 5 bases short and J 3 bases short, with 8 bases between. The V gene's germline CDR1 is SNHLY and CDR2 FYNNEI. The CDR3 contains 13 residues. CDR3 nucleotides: TGTGCCAGCAGTTCCGACACCAATCAGCCCCAGCATTTT. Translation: CASSSDTNQPQHF.

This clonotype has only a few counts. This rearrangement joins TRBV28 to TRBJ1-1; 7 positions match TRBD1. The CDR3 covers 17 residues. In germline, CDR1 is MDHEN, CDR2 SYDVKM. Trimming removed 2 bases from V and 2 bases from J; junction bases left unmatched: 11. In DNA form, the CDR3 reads TGTGCCAGCAGTTTAGTAGGGGGCAGCTGGTATAACACTGAAGCTTTCTTT. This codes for CASSLVGGSWYNTEAFF.

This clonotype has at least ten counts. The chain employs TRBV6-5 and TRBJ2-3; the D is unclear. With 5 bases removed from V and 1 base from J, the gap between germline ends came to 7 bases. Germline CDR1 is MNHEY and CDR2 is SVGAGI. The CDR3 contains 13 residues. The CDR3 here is CASSSRRTDTQYF. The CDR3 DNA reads TGTGCCAGCAGTAGCAGGCGCACAGATACGCAGTATTTT.

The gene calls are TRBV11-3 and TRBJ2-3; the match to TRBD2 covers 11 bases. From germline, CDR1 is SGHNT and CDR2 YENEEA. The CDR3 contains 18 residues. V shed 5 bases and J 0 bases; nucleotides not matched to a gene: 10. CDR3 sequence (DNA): TGTGCCAGCAGCGCAAGAGGACTAGCGGGTATTAGCACAGATACGCAGTATTTT. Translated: CASSARGLAGISTDTQYF.

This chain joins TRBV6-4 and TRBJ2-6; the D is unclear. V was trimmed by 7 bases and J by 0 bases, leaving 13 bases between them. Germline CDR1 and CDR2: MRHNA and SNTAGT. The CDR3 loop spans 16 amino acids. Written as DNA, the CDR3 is TGTGCCAGCACTGATTATCACAGCTCTGGGGCCAACGTCCTGACTTTC. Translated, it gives CASTDYHSSGANVLTF.

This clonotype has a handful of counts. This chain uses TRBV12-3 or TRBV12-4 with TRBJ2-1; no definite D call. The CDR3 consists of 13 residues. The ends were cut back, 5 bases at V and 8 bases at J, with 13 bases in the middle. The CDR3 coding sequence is TGTGCCAGCAGTCTTAGGTCTAGGGATGAGCAGTTCTTC. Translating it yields CASSLRSRDEQFF.

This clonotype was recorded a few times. This CDR3 reads CSVGAGDGYTF. The CDR3 DNA reads as TGCAGCGTTGGCGCAGGGGATGGCTACACCTTC. This chain links TRBV29-1 with TRBJ1-2; TRBD1 might be the D (6 bases). CDR1 and CDR2 from the germline V gene are SQVTM and ANQGSEA. The V end lost 4 bases, the J end lost 6 bases, and 9 bases lay between the germline ends. This CDR3 region has 11 residues.

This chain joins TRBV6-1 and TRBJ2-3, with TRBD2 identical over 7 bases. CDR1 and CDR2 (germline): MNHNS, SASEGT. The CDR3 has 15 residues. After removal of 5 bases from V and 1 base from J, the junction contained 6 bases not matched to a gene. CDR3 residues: CASSMPLAGTDTQYF. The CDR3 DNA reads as TGTGCCAGCAGTATGCCTCTAGCGGGCACAGATACGCAGTATTTT.

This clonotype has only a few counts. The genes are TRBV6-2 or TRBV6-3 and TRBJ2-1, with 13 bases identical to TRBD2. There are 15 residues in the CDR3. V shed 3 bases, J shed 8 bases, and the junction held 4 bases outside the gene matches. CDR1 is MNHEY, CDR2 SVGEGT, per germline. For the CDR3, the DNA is TGTGCCAGCAGTTATCGACTAGCGGGAGGCTATGAGCAGTTCTTC. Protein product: CASSYRLAGGYEQFF.

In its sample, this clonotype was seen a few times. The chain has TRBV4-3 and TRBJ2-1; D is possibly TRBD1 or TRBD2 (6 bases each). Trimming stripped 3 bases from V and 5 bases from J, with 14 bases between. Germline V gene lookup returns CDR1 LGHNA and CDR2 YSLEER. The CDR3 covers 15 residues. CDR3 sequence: CASSQVSGGNNEQFF. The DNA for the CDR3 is TGCGCCAGCAGCCAGGTATCCGGGGGCAACAATGAGCAGTTCTTC.

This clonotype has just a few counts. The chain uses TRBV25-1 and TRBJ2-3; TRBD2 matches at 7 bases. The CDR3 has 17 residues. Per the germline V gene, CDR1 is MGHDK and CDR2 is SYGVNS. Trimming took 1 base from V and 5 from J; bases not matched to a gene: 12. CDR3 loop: CASSELGRGPWGDTQYF. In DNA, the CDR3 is TGTGCCAGCAGTGAATTAGGGAGGGGTCCGTGGGGAGATACGCAGTATTTT.